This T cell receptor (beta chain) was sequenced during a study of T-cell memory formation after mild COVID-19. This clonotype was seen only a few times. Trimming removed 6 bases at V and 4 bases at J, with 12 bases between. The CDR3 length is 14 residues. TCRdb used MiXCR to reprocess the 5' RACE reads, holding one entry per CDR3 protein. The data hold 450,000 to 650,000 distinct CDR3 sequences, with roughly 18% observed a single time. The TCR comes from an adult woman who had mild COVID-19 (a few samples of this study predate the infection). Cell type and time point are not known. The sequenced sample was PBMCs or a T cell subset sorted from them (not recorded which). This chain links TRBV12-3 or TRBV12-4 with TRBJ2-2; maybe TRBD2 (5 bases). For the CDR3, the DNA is TGTGCCAGCAGACATAGCGAGGTCACCGGGGAGCTGTTTTTT. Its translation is CASRHSEVTGELFF.